Below, 18 T cell receptor beta chains from the same sample are listed, as sequenced in a study of sequential checkpoint blockade in melanoma. Specified treatment: randomized to nivolumab then ipilimumab (arm A) or the reverse (arm B). Assay: immunoSEQ multiplex PCR; the TCRdb copy retains only in-frame clones and omits some. Of under 40,000 clones listed, 88% are singletons. Sequences were derived from CD8+ T cells sorted from blood (inferred from file names), sampled from a patient given nivolumab and ipilimumab in sequence. The receptors originated from a human donor with melanoma.

This chain joins TRBV27 and TRBJ2-1; D is unclear. The germline V gene has CDR1 MNHEY and CDR2 SMNVEV (reference sequence). V lost 0 bases to trimming and J lost 7 bases, with 10 bases between them. This CDR3 contains 14 residues. This chain's CDR3 is CASSLSSILNEQFF. Here the CDR3 DNA reads TGTGCCAGCAGTTTATCGAGTATCCTGAATGAGCAGTTCTTC.

Comment on this clone: The junction differs from germline at one of its ends, possibly a read error. V usage is TRBV5-1 and J usage is TRBJ2-7; D gene ambiguous. The CDR3 has 12 amino acids. Germline V gene data show CDR1 as SGHRS and CDR2 as YFSETQ. The CDR3 sequence is CASSPPSYGQYF. The CDR3 DNA follows: TGCGCCAGCAGCCCGCCCTCCTACGGGCAGTACTTC.

V usage is TRBV7-9 and J usage is TRBJ1-1, with 8 bases fitting TRBD1. V was clipped by 1 base and J by 3 bases; unmatched bases: 10. The length of the CDR3 is 17 residues. Germline-derived CDR1 and CDR2 are SEHNR and FQNEAQ (reference sequence). DNA of the CDR3: TGTGCCAGCAGCTTAGTGGGACAGGAGATTAGCGACACTGAAGCTTTCTTT. This encodes CASSLVGQEISDTEAFF.

The chain employs TRBV29-1 and TRBJ2-5, with 10 bases that match TRBD1. The V gene's germline CDR1 is SQVTM and CDR2 ANQGSEA. V lost 4 bases to trimming and J lost 7 bases; unmatched junction nucleotides: 9. The CDR3 consists of 14 residues. The CDR3 DNA follows: TGCAGCGTTGGTGGGACAGGGGAGTTGTTGACCCAGTACTTC. It specifies CSVGGTGELLTQYF.

The chain employs TRBV5-4 and TRBJ1-1; 10 positions match TRBD1. The germline CDR1 and CDR2 sequences are SGHNT and YYREEE (reference sequence). The CDR3 runs to 16 residues. The V and J ends lost 0 bases and 5 bases, in that order; junction bases with no gene match: 7. DNA for the CDR3: TGTGCCAGCAGCTTGGTTAGGACAGGGGGTGCTACTGAAGCTTTCTTT. Translating gives CASSLVRTGGATEAFF.

V is TRBV4-1 and J is TRBJ2-1; no reliable D call. The length of the CDR3 is 14 residues. Looked up from germline, CDR1 is MGHRA and CDR2 is YSYEKL. Trimming stripped 2 bases from V and 7 bases from J, with 12 bases between. CDR3 sequence (DNA): TGCGCCAGCAGCCAAACCACCACACTAAATGAGCAGTTCTTC. Translating it yields CASSQTTTLNEQFF.

This chain links TRBV5-1 with TRBJ2-2; 8 positions agree with TRBD1. CDR1 and CDR2 (germline): SGHRS, YFSETQ. Unmatched junction bases numbered 13, after V lost 4 bases and J lost 5 bases. CDR3 length: 17 residues. CDR3 coding DNA: TGCGCCAGCAGCCCGAAAAAGTCAGGGGGCATAACCGGGGAGCTGTTTTTT. Residues: CASSPKKSGGITGELFF.

The chain is built from TRBV7-9 and TRBJ2-1; 11 bases map to TRBD2. The length of the CDR3 is 13 residues. Looked up from germline, CDR1 is SEHNR and CDR2 is FQNEAQ (reference sequence). V lost 10 bases, J lost 6 bases, and 5 bases stayed unmatched. The CDR3 sequence is CATSGTSGNEQFF. DNA of the CDR3: TGTGCCACAAGCGGGACTAGCGGCAATGAGCAGTTCTTC.

This clone was picked up one time. V usage is TRBV4-2 and J usage is TRBJ2-1, with D possibly matching TRBD2 (5 bases). Germline values: CDR1 LGHNA, CDR2 YNFKEQ. The CDR3 length is 15 residues. V gave up 2 bases and J gave up 0 bases, with 8 bases separating them. CDR3 sequence (DNA): TGTGCCAGCAGCCAACTAGCCCACTCCTACAATGAGCAGTTCTTC. It yields the protein CASSQLAHSYNEQFF.

The rearrangement uses TRBV27 and TRBJ1-2; a possible D gene is TRBD1 (6 bases). The CDR3 has 14 residues. CDR1 is MNHEY and CDR2 is SMNVEV in the germline V gene (reference sequence). Trimming took 6 bases from V and 2 from J, leaving 13 bases between them. This chain's CDR3 is CASSPGGQNYGYTF. CDR3 in DNA: TGTGCCAGCAGCCCGGGGGGGCAGAACTATGGCTACACCTTC.

V gene TRBV7-3 combines with J gene TRBJ1-1, with 7 bases fitting TRBD1. The CDR3 covers 19 residues. From germline, CDR1 is SGHTA and CDR2 FQGTGA. The V segment lost 3 bases and the J segment 1 base; nucleotides outside the gene matches: 17. The CDR3 nucleotides are TGTGCCAGCAGCTTTATTCGGACAGGTGGGAAAAGGCAGAACACTGAAGCTTTCTTT. This codes for CASSFIRTGGKRQNTEAFF.

V is TRBV29-1 and J is TRBJ1-2; perhaps TRBD1 as D (6 bases). The CDR3 runs 14 residues. Germline V gene lookup returns CDR1 SQVTM and CDR2 ANQGSEA. The V gene lost 3 bases and the J gene lost 4 bases, with 15 bases spanning the gap. The CDR3 DNA follows: TGCAGCGTTGACGACTTGGACAGAAGCTATGGCTACACCTTC. This translates into CSVDDLDRSYGYTF.

The V call is TRBV19, the J call TRBJ2-3; 9 bases line up with TRBD2. V dropped 0 bases and J dropped 3; count of bases not matched to a gene: 19. This CDR3 has 21 amino acids. Germline CDR1 and CDR2: LNHDA and SQIVND (reference sequence). DNA for the CDR3: TGTGCCAGTAGTATAGATGGCTGGGGGCTAGCGGGATACGGTTTTACAGATACGCAGTATTTT. It specifies CASSIDGWGLAGYGFTDTQYF.

This chain links TRBV7-8 with TRBJ1-1; 9 nucleotides agree with TRBD1. Trimming at V came to 1 base and at J to 0 bases, leaving 9 bases not matched to a gene. Per germline, CDR1 SGHVS and CDR2 FQNEAQ. The CDR3 totals 18 residues. CDR3 region: CASSLEFRTGVMNTEAFF. The CDR3 DNA sequence: TGTGCCAGCAGCTTAGAGTTTCGGACAGGGGTCATGAACACTGAAGCTTTCTTT.

The chain uses TRBV28 and TRBJ1-1; D is uncertain. The V and J ends lost 3 bases and 4 bases respectively, with 9 bases between them. Germline V gene data show CDR1 as MDHEN and CDR2 as SYDVKM. The CDR3 spans 13 residues. DNA of the CDR3: TGTGCCAGCAGTTTGATCCCGGGCACTGAAGCTTTCTTT. It is translated as CASSLIPGTEAFF. Full variable domain (missing parts from reference TRBV28 and TRBJ1-1): DVKVTQSSRYLVKRTGEKVFLECVQDMDHENMFWYRQDPGLGLRLIYFSYDVKMKEKGDIPEGYSVSREKKERFSLILESASTNQTSMYLCASSLIPGTEAFFGQGTRLTVV.

The rearrangement joins TRBV27 to TRBJ2-6; 8 positions match TRBD1. V dropped 9 bases and J dropped 3; count of bases not matched to a gene: 7. The CDR3 contains 15 residues. Germline V CDR1 and CDR2: MNHEY, SMNVEV (reference sequence). The CDR3 DNA is TGTGCCAGTCGGACAGGGACAGGTGGGGCCAACGTCCTGACTTTC. Its protein is CASRTGTGGANVLTF.

CDR3 in amino acids: CASSLPTSGRLLQFF. The DNA for the CDR3 is TGTGCCAGCAGTCTTCCGACTAGCGGGAGACTTTTACAGTTCTTC. The chain carries TRBV28 and TRBJ2-1; TRBD2 agrees at 12 bases. V was clipped by 5 bases and J by 13 bases; unmatched bases: 12. CDR3 size: 15 residues. The germline V gene encodes CDR1 MDHEN and CDR2 SYDVKM. The full variable domain, in which reference TRBV28 and TRBJ2-1 provide the parts outside the CDR3, is DVKVTQSSRYLVKRTGEKVFLECVQDMDHENMFWYRQDPGLGLRLIYFSYDVKMKEKGDIPEGYSVSREKKERFSLILESASTNQTSMYLCASSLPTSGRLLQFFGPGTRLTVL.

The rearrangement links TRBV29-1 to TRBJ2-1; no reliable D call. The V and J ends lost 5 bases and 4 bases respectively, with 6 bases between them. This CDR3 is built from 11 residues. Germline values: CDR1 SQVTM, CDR2 ANQGSEA. CDR3 amino acids: CSVPGYNEQFF. In DNA, the CDR3 is TGCAGCGTTCCAGGATACAATGAGCAGTTCTTC.